This T cell receptor beta chain derives from a study of blood T cell repertoires in COVID-19. Study summary: Whether acute or convalescent, the COVID-19 samples came from the United States, Italy and Spain. PBMCs, B-cell-depleted T cells, or T cells were the source of the cDNA or gDNA that made up the material.

Seattle researchers signed up patients amid active infection and tracked them longitudinally. V shed 2 bases and J 1 base; nucleotides not matched to a gene: 3. There are 16 residues in the CDR3. Germline V gene sequence: CDR1 SNHLY, CDR2 FYNNEI. In the original workflow: Nucleated cell number was recorded as an estimate derived from reference gene primer amplification. This table comes from immunoSEQ multiplex PCR, and its TCRdb copy is limited to in-frame clones, with some not included. That table supplies the V and J calls and clone size; D and trimming were determined from the DNA. The profile covers 200,000 to 250,000 clones, with about 88% appearing a single time and 18% taken by the ten largest.

This receptor was taken from a man aged 50-60 years with COVID-19, enrolled during active disease. The V and J genes are TRBV2 and TRBJ2-1; 9 bases agree with TRBD2. Sequenced input: peripheral blood. CDR3 amino acids: CASSETSGRSYNEQFF. The CDR3 nucleotides are TGTGCCAGCAGTGAAACAAGCGGGAGGTCCTACAATGAGCAGTTCTTC.